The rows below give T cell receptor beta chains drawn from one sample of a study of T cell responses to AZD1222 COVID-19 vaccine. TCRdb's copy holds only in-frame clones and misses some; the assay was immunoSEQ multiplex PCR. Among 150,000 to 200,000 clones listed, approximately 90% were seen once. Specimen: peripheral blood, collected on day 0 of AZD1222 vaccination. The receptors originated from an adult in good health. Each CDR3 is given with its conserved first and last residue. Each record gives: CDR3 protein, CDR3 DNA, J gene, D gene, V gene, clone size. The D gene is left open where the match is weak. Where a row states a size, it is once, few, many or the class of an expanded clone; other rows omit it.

CATSRDGNQETQYF | TGTGCCACCAGCAGAGACGGAAACCAAGAGACCCAGTACTTC | TRBJ2-5 | - | TRBV15 | -
CASSPGRPGGYTEAFF | TGTGCCAGCTCACCGGGGAGGCCCGGAGGGTACACTGAAGCTTTCTTT | TRBJ1-1 | - | TRBV18 | -
CASSVDGVDQPQHF | TGTGCCAGCAGCGTCGACGGTGTCGATCAGCCCCAGCATTTT | TRBJ1-5 | - | TRBV9 | -
CASSKFLLAGGPGELFF | TGTGCCAGCAGCAAATTCTTACTGGCGGGAGGGCCCGGGGAGCTGTTTTTT | TRBJ2-2 | - | TRBV21-1 | -
CASSDRGPRYGYTF | TGTGCCAGCAGTGACAGGGGTCCCAGGTATGGCTACACCTTC | TRBJ1-2 | TRBD1 | TRBV9 | -
CASSEAGTGTYGYTF | TGTGCCAGCAGTGAAGCGGGGACAGGTACTTATGGCTACACCTTC | TRBJ1-2 | TRBD1 | TRBV6-1 | -
CASSAGPYTEAFF | TGTGCCAGTAGTGCTGGACCTTACACTGAAGCTTTCTTT | TRBJ1-1 | - | TRBV19 | -
CASGAETGELFF | TGTGCCAGTGGAGCGGAGACCGGGGAGCTGTTTTTT | TRBJ2-2 | - | TRBV19 | -
CASSRGLAANTGELFF | TGTGCCAGCAGCCGCGGACTAGCGGCGAACACCGGGGAGCTGTTTTTT | TRBJ2-2 | TRBD2 | TRBV5-5 | -
CASSRSYNEQFF | TGTGCCAGCAGCCGCAGCTACAATGAGCAGTTCTTC | TRBJ2-1 | - | TRBV12-3/TRBV12-4 | -
CAWSIASNQPQHF | TGTGCCTGGAGTATTGCTAGCAATCAGCCCCAGCATTTT | TRBJ1-5 | - | TRBV30 | -
CASSPSGTEVYEQYF | TGTGCCAGCAGCCCCTCTGGGACAGAAGTCTACGAGCAGTACTTC | TRBJ2-7 | TRBD1 | TRBV7-2 | few
CASGRTDSGNTIYF | TGCGCCAGCGGGCGGACGGACTCTGGAAACACCATATATTTT | TRBJ1-3 | - | TRBV5-1 | -
CSVAGRGNGELFF | TGCAGCGTTGCCGGGAGAGGGAACGGGGAGCTGTTTTTT | TRBJ2-2 | - | TRBV29-1 | -
CASSLDRFTDTQYF | TGTGCCAGCAGCTTGGACAGATTCACAGATACGCAGTATTTT | TRBJ2-3 | - | TRBV7-9 | once
CASSLKTGVVEQYF | TGTGCCAGCAGCTTGAAGACAGGGGTGGTCGAGCAGTACTTC | TRBJ2-7 | TRBD1 | TRBV5-8 | few
CASSAYRGTVAEAFF | TGTGCCAGCTCAGCCTACAGGGGAACTGTGGCTGAAGCTTTCTTT | TRBJ1-1 | TRBD1 | TRBV18 | -
CASSPMGPESEQYF | TGTGCCAGCTCACCAATGGGGCCGGAGAGTGAGCAGTACTTC | TRBJ2-7 | - | TRBV18 | -
CASTPGQGNYGYTF | TGTGCCAGCACCCCAGGACAGGGGAATTATGGCTACACCTTC | TRBJ1-2 | TRBD1 | TRBV7-9 | -
CASSIRTDTGELFF | TGTGCCAGCAGCATTCGGACGGACACCGGGGAGCTGTTTTTT | TRBJ2-2 | - | TRBV3-1/TRBV3-2 | -
CASSLGPLGGELFF | TGCGCCAGCAGCCTGGGGCCGCTAGGGGGGGAGCTGTTTTTT | TRBJ2-2 | - | TRBV4-1 | -
CASSLYGALPEAFF | TGTGCCAGCAGCCTGTACGGGGCACTCCCTGAAGCTTTCTTT | TRBJ1-1 | - | TRBV7-8 | -
CASSQYRNTEAFF | TGTGCCAGCAGCCAATACAGGAACACTGAAGCTTTCTTT | TRBJ1-1 | - | TRBV14 | -
CAISESPGNTEAFF | TGTGCCATCAGTGAGTCACCCGGGAACACTGAAGCTTTCTTT | TRBJ1-1 | - | TRBV10-3 | -
CASSIRSGSSSYNEQFF | TGTGCCAGTAGTATACGTTCCGGTTCTAGCTCCTACAATGAGCAGTTCTTC | TRBJ2-1 | - | TRBV19 | -
CASSRLAGGPVEQFF | TGTGCCAGCAGTAGACTAGCGGGAGGGCCGGTTGAGCAGTTCTTC | TRBJ2-1 | TRBD2 | TRBV28 | -
CSVSLDRGPQHF | TGCAGCGTTTCGTTGGACAGGGGACCCCAGCATTTT | TRBJ1-5 | TRBD1 | TRBV29-1 | -
CASSLAREDEQFF | TGTGCCAGCAGCTTAGCCCGGGAGGATGAGCAGTTCTTC | TRBJ2-1 | TRBD2 | TRBV7-2 | -
CASSLARGGGQETQYF | TGCGCCAGCAGCTTGGCTCGCGGAGGCGGACAAGAGACCCAGTACTTC | TRBJ2-5 | - | TRBV5-1 | -
CASSSGPTVITEAFF | TGTGCCAGCAGCTCGGGGCCAACCGTGATTACTGAAGCTTTCTTT | TRBJ1-1 | - | TRBV11-3 | -
CASAGQPGEQFF | TGTGCCAGCGCTGGACAGCCGGGAGAGCAGTTCTTC | TRBJ2-1 | - | TRBV25-1 | once
CASTRTAAYYGYTF | TGTGCCAGCACGCGAACGGCAGCCTACTATGGCTACACCTTC | TRBJ1-2 | - | TRBV28 | -
CASSLSSGTWGSYNSPLHF | TGTGCCAGCAGCTTGTCTTCGGGCACCTGGGGCTCCTATAATTCACCCCTCCACTTT | TRBJ1-6 | - | TRBV5-4 | -
CASTGTSERNNEQFF | TGTGCCTCGACAGGGACTAGCGAGAGAAACAATGAGCAGTTCTTC | TRBJ2-1 | TRBD2 | TRBV30 | once
CASSPTGFSNQPQHF | TGTGCCAGCAGCCCGACAGGGTTTAGCAATCAGCCCCAGCATTTT | TRBJ1-5 | TRBD1 | TRBV9 | -
CASSPGLAGVATDTQYF | TGTGCCAGCAGCCCCGGACTAGCGGGAGTGGCAACAGATACGCAGTATTTT | TRBJ2-3 | TRBD2 | TRBV7-3 | -
CASSETGTGGRETQYF | TGTGCCAGCAGCGAGACGGGGACAGGGGGCAGAGAGACCCAGTACTTC | TRBJ2-5 | TRBD1 | TRBV9 | -
CASSRTGITSSYNEQFF | TGTGCCAGCAGTCGGACAGGGATTACCAGCTCCTACAATGAGCAGTTCTTC | TRBJ2-1 | TRBD1 | TRBV27 | -
CASSLIWGLAGGNEQFF | TGTGCCAGCAGCTTAATTTGGGGACTAGCGGGAGGCAATGAGCAGTTCTTC | TRBJ2-1 | TRBD2 | TRBV7-9 | few
CASSSGFKENIQYF | TGTGCCAGCTCGTCCGGGTTTAAGGAAAACATTCAGTACTTC | TRBJ2-4 | - | TRBV18 | -
CASSVDLAQYNEQFF | TGTGCCAGCAGCGTAGACCTAGCGCAGTACAATGAGCAGTTCTTC | TRBJ2-1 | - | TRBV9 | -
CASSSDTNYGYTF | TGTGCCAGCAGTTCTGACACGAACTATGGCTACACCTTC | TRBJ1-2 | - | TRBV28 | -
CASSLLAPGTYYEQYF | TGTGCCAGCAGTTTATTGGCCCCGGGGACCTACTACGAGCAGTACTTC | TRBJ2-7 | - | TRBV28 | once
CASSLGAGGTYEQYF | TGTGCCAGCAGTTTAGGGGCGGGGGGAACCTACGAGCAGTACTTC | TRBJ2-7 | TRBD2 | TRBV27 | -